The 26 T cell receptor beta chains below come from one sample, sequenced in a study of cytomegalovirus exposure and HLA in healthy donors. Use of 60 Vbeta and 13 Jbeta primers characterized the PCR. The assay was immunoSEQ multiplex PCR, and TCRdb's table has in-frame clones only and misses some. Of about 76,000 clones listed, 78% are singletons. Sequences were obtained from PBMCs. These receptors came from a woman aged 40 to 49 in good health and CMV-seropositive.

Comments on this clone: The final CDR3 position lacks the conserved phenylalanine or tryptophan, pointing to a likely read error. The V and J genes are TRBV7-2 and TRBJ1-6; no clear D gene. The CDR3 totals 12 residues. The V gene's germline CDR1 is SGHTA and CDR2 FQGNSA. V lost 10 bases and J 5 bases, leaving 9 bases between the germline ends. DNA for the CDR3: TGTGCCACCGGACGGGATAATTCACCCCTCCACCTT. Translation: CATGRDNSPLHL.

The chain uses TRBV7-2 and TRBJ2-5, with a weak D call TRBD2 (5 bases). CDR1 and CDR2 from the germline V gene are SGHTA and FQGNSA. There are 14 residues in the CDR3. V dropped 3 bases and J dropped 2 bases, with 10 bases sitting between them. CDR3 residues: CASSFEGSQETQYF. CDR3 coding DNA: TGTGCCAGCAGCTTCGAGGGTTCTCAAGAGACCCAGTACTTC. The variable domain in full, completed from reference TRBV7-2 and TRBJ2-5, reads GAGVSQSPSNKVTEKGKDVELRCDPISGHTALYWYRQSLGQGLEFLIYFQGNSAPDKSGLPSDRFSAERTGGSVSTLTIQRTQQEDSAVYLCASSFEGSQETQYFGPGTRLLVL.

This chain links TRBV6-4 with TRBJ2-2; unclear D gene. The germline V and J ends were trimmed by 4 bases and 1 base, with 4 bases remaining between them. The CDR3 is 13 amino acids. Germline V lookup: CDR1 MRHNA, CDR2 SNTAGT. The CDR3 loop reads CASSGQNTGELFF. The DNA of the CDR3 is TGTGCCAGCAGTGGGCAGAACACCGGGGAGCTGTTTTTT.

CDR3 residues: CASSEGQGVGYTF. CDR3 sequence (DNA): TGTGCCAGCAGCGAGGGACAGGGTGTTGGCTACACCTTC. The chain combines TRBV6-5 with TRBJ1-2; 9 nucleotides align to TRBD1. The CDR3 is made up of 13 amino acids. Trimming at V came to 6 bases and at J to 7 bases, leaving 6 bases not matched to a gene. Germline V gene data show CDR1 as MNHEY and CDR2 as SVGAGI.

As DNA, the CDR3 is TGTGCCAGCAGCTTAGGTCTACAGCAACAAGAGACCCAGTACTTC. Translated, it gives CASSLGLQQQETQYF. This sequence joins TRBV7-9 and TRBJ2-5, with D uncertain. V lost 1 base and J lost 2, with 11 bases in between. The V gene's germline CDR1 is SEHNR and CDR2 FQNEAQ (reference sequence). The length of the CDR3 is 15 residues. The whole variable domain, filled in from reference TRBV7-9 and TRBJ2-5, reads DTGVSQNPRHKITKRGQNVTFRCDPISEHNRLYWYRQTLGQGPEFLTYFQNEAQLEKSRLLSDRFSAERPKGSFSTLEIQRTEQGDSAMYLCASSLGLQQQETQYFGPGTRLLVL.

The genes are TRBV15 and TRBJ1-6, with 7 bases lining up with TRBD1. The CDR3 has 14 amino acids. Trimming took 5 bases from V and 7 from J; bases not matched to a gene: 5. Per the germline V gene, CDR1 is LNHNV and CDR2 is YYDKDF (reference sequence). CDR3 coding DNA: TGTGCCACCAGCCCCCGACAGGGAAATTCACCCCTCCACTTT. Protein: CATSPRQGNSPLHF.

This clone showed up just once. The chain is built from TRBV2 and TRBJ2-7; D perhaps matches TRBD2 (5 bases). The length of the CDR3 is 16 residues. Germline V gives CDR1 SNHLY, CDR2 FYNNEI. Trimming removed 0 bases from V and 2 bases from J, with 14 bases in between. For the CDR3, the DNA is TGTGCCAGCAGTGAAGCGCTTCGACGGGAAGCCTACGAGCAGTACTTC. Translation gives CASSEALRREAYEQYF.

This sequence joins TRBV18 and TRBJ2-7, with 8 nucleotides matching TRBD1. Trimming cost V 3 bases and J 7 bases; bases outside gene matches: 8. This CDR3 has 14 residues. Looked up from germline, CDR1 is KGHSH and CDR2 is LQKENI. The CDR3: CASSPPTGVGEQYF. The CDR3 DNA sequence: TGTGCCAGCTCACCCCCGACAGGGGTAGGAGAGCAGTACTTC. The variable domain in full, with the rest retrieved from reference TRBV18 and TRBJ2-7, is NAGVMQNPRHLVRRRGQEARLRCSPMKGHSHVYWYRQLPEEGLKFMVYLQKENIIDESGMPKERFSAEFPKEGPSILRIQQVVRGDSAAYFCASSPPTGVGEQYFGPGTRLTVT.

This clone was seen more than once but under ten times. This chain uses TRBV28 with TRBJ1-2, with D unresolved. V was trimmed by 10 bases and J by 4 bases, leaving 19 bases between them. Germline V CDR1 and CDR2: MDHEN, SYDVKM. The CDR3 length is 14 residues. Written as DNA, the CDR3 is TGTGCCATTTCATCTCAGGCTTTGGCCTATGGCTACACCTTC. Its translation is CAISSQALAYGYTF.

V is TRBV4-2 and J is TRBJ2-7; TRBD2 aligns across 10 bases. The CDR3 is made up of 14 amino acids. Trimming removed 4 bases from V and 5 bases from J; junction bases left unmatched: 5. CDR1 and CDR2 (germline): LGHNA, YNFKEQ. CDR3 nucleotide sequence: TGTGCCAGCAGCCTTAGCGGGGGGATCGACGAGCAGTACTTC. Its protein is CASSLSGGIDEQYF.

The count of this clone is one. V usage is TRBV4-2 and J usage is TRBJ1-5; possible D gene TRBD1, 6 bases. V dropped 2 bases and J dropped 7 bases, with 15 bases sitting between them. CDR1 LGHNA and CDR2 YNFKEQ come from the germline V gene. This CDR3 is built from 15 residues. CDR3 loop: CASSQPGEGEQPQHF. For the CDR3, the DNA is TGTGCCAGCAGCCAACCAGGGGAGGGAGAGCAGCCCCAGCATTTT.

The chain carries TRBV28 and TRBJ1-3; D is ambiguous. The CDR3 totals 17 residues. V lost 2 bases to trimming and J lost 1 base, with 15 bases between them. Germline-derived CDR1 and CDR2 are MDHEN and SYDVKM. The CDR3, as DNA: TGTGCCAGCAGTTTAATAGGAGGGATGGGGTCTGGAAACACCATATATTTT. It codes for CASSLIGGMGSGNTIYF.

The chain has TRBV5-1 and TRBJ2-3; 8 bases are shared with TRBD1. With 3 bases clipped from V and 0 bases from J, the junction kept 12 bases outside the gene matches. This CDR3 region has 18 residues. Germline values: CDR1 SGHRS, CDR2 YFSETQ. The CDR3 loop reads CASSSSRTGSLSTDTQYF. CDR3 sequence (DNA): TGCGCCAGCAGCTCATCCAGGACAGGGAGTTTGAGCACAGATACGCAGTATTTT.

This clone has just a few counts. Here the CDR3 reads CASSQALRGTEAFF. DNA of the CDR3: TGCGCCAGCAGCCAAGCCCTCCGGGGGACTGAAGCTTTCTTT. V and J are TRBV4-3 and TRBJ1-1; maybe TRBD1 (5 bases). The CDR3 sequence is 14 residues long. Between the trimmed V and J ends, which lost 1 base and 5 bases, there was a span of 11 bases. Per the germline V gene, CDR1 is LGHNA and CDR2 is YSLEER.

CDR3 DNA sequence: TGTGCCAGCAGACCTAACAGGGGGTCCTATGGCTACACCTTC. Translating gives CASRPNRGSYGYTF. The V call is TRBV6-5, the J call TRBJ1-2, with 8 positions matching TRBD1. From germline, CDR1 is MNHEY and CDR2 SVGAGI. Trimming removed 6 bases from V and 4 bases from J; junction bases left unmatched: 7. This CDR3 contains 14 residues.

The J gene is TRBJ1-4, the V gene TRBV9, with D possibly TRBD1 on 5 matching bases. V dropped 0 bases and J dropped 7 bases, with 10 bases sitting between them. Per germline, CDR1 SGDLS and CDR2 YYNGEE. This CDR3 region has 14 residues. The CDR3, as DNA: TGTGCCAGCAGCGTAGAGGCAGGGCGTGAAAAACTGTTTTTT. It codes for CASSVEAGREKLFF.

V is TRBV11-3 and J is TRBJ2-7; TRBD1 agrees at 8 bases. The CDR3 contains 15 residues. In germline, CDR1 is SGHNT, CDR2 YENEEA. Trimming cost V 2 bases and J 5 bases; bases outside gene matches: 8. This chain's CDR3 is CASSLSLQGDHEQYF. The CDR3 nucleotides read TGTGCCAGCAGCTTAAGTCTACAGGGGGACCACGAGCAGTACTTC.

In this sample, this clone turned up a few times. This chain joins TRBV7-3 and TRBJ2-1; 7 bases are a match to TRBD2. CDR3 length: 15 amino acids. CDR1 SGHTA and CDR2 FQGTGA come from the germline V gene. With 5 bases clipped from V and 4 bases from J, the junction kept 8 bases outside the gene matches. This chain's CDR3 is CASSPEGLLYNEQFF. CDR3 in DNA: TGTGCCAGCAGCCCGGAGGGACTACTATACAATGAGCAGTTCTTC.

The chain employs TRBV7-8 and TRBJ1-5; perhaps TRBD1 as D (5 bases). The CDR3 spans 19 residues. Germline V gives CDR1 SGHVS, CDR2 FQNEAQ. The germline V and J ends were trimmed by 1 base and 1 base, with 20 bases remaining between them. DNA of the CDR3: TGTGCCAGCAGCTTAGAGGGAAACCTCTGGGGCGAAAGCAATCAGCCCCAGCATTTT. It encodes CASSLEGNLWGESNQPQHF.

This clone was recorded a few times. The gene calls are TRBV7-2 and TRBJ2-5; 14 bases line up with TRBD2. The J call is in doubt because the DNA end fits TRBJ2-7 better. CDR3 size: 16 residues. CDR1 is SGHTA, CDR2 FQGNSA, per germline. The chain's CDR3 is CASSPRLAGGRYEQYF. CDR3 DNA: TGTGCCAGCAGCCCTCGACTAGCGGGGGGGAGGTACGAGCAGTACTTC.

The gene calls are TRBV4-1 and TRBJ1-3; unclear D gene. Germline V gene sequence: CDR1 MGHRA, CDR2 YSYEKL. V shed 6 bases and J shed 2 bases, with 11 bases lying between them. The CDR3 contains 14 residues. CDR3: CASRPAGAGNTIYF. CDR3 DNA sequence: TGCGCCAGCAGACCAGCGGGAGCTGGAAACACCATATATTTT.

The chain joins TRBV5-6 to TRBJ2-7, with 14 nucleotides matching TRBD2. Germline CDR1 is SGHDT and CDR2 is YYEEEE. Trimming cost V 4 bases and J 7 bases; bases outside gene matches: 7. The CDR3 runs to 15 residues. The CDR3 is CASSQGLAGDLEQYF. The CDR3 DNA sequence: TGTGCCAGCAGCCAGGGACTAGCGGGGGACCTGGAGCAGTACTTC.

The CDR3 DNA reads TGTGCCAGTAGTATGTTCCGGGAGGGGGGCGATGAGCAGTTCTTC. Translation: CASSMFREGGDEQFF. V usage is TRBV19 and J usage is TRBJ2-1, with 8 bases that match TRBD2. Germline CDR1 is LNHDA and CDR2 is SQIVND (reference sequence). This CDR3 region has 15 residues. V was clipped by 3 bases and J by 8 bases; unmatched bases: 9.

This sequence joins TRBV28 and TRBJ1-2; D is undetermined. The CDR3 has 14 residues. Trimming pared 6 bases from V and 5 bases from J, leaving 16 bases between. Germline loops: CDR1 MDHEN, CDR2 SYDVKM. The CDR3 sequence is CASRWSGFGYGYTF. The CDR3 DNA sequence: TGTGCCAGCAGATGGAGTGGTTTCGGGTATGGCTACACCTTC.

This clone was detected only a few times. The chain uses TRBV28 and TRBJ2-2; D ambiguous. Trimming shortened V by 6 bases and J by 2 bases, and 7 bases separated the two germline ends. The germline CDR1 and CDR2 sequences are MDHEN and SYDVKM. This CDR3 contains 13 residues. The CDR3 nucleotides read TGTGCCAGCAGAACCAGTAACACCGGGGAGCTGTTTTTT. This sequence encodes CASRTSNTGELFF.

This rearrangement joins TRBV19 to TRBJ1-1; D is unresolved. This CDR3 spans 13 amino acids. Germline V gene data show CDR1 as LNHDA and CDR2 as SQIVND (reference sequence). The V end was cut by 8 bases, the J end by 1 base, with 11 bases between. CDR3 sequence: CASSTVGNTEAFF. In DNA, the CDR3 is TGTGCCAGTTCCACAGTCGGGAACACTGAAGCTTTCTTT.